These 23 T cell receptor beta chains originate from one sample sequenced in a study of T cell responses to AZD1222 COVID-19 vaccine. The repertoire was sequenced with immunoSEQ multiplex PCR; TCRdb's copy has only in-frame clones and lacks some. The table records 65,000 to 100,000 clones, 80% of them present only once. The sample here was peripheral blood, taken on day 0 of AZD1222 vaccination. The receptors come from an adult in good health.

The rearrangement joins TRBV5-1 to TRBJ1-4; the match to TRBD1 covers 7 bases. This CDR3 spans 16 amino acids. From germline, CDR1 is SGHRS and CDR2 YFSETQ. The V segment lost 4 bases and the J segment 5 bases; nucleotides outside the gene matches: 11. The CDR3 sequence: CASSNTRTGRNEKLFF. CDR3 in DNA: TGCGCCAGCAGCAACACCCGGACAGGCCGCAATGAAAAACTGTTTTTT.

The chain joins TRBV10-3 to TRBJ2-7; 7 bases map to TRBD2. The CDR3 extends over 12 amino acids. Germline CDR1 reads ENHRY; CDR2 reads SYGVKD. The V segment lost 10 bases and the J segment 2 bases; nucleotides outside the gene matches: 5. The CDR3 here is CATGLVTYEQYF. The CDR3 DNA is TGTGCCACTGGACTAGTGACCTACGAGCAGTACTTC.

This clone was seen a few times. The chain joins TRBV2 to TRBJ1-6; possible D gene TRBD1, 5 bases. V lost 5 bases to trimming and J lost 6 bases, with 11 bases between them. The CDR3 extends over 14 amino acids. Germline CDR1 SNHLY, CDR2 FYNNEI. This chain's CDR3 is CASSSRGLNSPLHF. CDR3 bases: TGTGCCAGCAGTTCCCGGGGCCTTAATTCACCCCTCCACTTT.

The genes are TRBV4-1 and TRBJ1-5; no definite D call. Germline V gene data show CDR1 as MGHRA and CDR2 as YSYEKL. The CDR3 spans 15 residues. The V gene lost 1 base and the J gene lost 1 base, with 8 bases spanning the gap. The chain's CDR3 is CASSQVLGSNQPQHF. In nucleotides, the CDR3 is TGCGCCAGCAGCCAAGTGTTGGGGAGCAATCAGCCCCAGCATTTT.

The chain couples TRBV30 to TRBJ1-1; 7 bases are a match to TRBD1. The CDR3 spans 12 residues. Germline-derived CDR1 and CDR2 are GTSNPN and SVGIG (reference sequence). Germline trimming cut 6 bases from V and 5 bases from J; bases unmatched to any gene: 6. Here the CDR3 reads CACNRGGTEAFF. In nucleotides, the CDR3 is TGTGCCTGCAACAGGGGTGGGACTGAAGCTTTCTTT.

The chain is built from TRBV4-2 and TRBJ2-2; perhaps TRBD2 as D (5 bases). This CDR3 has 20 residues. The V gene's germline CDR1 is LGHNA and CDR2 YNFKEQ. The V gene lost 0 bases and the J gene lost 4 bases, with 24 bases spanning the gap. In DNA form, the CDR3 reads TGTGCCAGCAGCCAAGATCGAGCGACTGTCTCCCATCGGGGCACCGGGGAGCTGTTTTTT. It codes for CASSQDRATVSHRGTGELFF.

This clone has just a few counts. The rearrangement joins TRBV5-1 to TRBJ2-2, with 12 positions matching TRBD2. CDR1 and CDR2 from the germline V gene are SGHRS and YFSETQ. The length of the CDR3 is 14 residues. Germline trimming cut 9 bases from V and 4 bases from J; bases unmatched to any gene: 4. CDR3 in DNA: TGCGCCACCGCACTAGCGGGGGGCACCGGGGAGCTGTTTTTT. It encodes CATALAGGTGELFF.

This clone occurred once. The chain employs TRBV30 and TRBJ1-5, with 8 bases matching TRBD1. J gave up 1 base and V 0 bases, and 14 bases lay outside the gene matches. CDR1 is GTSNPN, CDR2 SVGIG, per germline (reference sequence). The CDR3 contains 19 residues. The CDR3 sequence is CAWSVRGGQARGSNQPQHF. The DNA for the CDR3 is TGTGCCTGGAGTGTAAGGGGGGGACAGGCCCGAGGCAGCAATCAGCCCCAGCATTTT.

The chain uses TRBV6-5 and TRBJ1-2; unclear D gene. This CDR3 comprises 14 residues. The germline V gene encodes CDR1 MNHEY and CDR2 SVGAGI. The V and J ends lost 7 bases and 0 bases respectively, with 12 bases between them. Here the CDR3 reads CASIKTDTNYGYTF. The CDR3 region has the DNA TGTGCCAGCATTAAAACAGATACTAACTATGGCTACACCTTC.

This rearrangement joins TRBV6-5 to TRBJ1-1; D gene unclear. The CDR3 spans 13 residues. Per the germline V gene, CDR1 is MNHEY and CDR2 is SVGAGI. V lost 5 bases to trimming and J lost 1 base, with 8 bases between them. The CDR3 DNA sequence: TGTGCCAGCAGTCAACACGGGAACACTGAAGCTTTCTTT. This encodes CASSQHGNTEAFF.

The CDR3 DNA reads as TGTGCCAGCAGGGGCAGAAACTACGAGCAGTACTTC. This translates into CASRGRNYEQYF. The chain carries TRBV7-8 and TRBJ2-7; D unresolved. The CDR3 is 12 residues long. V lost 6 bases, J lost 3 bases, and 9 bases lay in between. The germline V gene encodes CDR1 SGHVS and CDR2 FQNEAQ.

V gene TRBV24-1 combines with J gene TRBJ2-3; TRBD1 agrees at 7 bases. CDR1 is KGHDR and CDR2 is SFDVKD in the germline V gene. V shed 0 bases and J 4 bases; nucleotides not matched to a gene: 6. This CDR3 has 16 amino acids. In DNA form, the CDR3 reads TGTGCCACCAGTGATTTGGCAAGGGGGCTCCCAGATACGCAGTATTTT. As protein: CATSDLARGLPDTQYF.

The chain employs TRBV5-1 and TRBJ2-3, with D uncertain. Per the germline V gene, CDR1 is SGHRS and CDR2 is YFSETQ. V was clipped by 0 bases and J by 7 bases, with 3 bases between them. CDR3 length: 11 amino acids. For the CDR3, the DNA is TGCGCCAGCAGCTTGGCAAATACGCAGTATTTT. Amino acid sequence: CASSLANTQYF.

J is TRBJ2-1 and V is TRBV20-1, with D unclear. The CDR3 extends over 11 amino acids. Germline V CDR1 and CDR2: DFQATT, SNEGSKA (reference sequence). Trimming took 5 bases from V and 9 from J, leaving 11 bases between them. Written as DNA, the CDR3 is TGCAGTGCTGACCGGCTGGGTGAGCAGTTCTTC. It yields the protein CSADRLGEQFF.

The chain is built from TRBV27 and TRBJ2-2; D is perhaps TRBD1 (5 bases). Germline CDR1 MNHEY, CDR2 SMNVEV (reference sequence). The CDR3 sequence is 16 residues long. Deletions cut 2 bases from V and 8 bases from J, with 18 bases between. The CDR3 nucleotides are TGTGCCAGCAGTTTAAAGGGGATCGGCAGGAAGGGGGAGCTGTTTTTT. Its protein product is CASSLKGIGRKGELFF.

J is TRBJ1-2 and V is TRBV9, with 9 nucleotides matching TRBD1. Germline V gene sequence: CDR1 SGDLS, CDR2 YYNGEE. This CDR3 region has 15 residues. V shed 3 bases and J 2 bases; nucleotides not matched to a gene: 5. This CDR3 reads CASSALGTGNYGYTF. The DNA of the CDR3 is TGTGCCAGCAGCGCTCTCGGGACAGGGAACTATGGCTACACCTTC.

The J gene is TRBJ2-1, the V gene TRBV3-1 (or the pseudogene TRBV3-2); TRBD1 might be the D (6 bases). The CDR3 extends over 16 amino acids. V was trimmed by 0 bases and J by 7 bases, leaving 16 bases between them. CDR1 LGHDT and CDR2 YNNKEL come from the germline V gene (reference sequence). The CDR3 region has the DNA TGTGCCAGCAGCCAAGAGCAGTACGCAGGGGATAATGAGCAGTTCTTC. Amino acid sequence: CASSQEQYAGDNEQFF.

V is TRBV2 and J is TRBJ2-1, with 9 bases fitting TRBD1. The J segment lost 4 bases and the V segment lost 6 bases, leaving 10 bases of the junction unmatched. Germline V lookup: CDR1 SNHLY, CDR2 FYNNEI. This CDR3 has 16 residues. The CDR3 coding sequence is TGTGCCAGCAGAAAACGGACAGGGGAGAGTTACAATGAGCAGTTCTTC. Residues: CASRKRTGESYNEQFF.

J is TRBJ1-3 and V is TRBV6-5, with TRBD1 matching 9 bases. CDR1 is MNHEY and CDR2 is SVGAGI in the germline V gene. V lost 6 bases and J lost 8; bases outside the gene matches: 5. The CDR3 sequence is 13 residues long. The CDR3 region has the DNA TGTGCCAGCAGAGGGACAGGGAGACACACCATATATTTT. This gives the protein CASRGTGRHTIYF.

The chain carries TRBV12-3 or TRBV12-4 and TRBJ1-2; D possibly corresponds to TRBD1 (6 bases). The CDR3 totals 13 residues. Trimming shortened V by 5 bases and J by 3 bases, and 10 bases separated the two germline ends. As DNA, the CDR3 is TGTGCCAGCAGTGTACAGGGATACTATGGCTACACCTTC. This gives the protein CASSVQGYYGYTF.

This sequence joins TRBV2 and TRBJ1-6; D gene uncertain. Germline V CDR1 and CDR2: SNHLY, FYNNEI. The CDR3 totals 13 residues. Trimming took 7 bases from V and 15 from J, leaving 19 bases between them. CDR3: CASMAGGPQNLHF. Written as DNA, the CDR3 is TGTGCCAGCATGGCCGGTGGGCCTCAAAACCTCCACTTT.

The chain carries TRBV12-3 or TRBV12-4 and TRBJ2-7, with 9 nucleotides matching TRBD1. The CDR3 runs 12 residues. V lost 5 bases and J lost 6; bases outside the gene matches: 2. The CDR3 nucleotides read TGTGCCAGCAGTACGGACAGGGGCGAGCAGTACTTC. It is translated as CASSTDRGEQYF.

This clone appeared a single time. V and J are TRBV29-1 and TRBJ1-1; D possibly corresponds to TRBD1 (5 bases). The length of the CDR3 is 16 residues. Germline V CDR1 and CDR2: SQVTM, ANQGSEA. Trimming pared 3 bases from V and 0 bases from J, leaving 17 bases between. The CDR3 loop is CSVDGRGSWMNTEAFF. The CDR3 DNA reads TGCAGCGTTGATGGGAGGGGATCGTGGATGAACACTGAAGCTTTCTTT.